The present T cell receptor beta chain was sequenced within a study of T cell responses to AZD1222 COVID-19 vaccine. General study results and limits: White British ancestry dominated among donors, who included more females, and clonal diversity was possibly underestimated. With dominance at 160-218 and 743-854, vaccine-associated CD4 TCRs spanned spike. Two AZD1222 doses significantly raised spike-specific TCR breadth and depth over controls.

On this clone itself: The antigen remains undetermined.

Combined were second doses at about 4 or about 12 weeks. V dropped 4 bases and J dropped 4 bases, with 19 bases sitting between them. Germline values: CDR1 SGHNT, CDR2 YENEEA. The length of the CDR3 is 16 residues. Profiled with immunoSEQ multiplex PCR; TCRdb holds only in-frame clones, not every one. Here the sample spans over 150,000 clones, just over 90% being singletons. V usage is TRBV11-3 and J usage is TRBJ2-5, with D possibly being TRBD2 (6 bases). The sequence was collected from an adult who received the AZD1222 COVID-19 vaccine. Sequenced here: peripheral blood, sampled 28 days after the second AZD1222 dose. The chain's CDR3 is CASSSLSPRGGETQYF. The CDR3 DNA is TGTGCCAGCAGCTCCCTCAGCCCAAGGGGAGGAGAGACCCAGTACTTC.